This T cell receptor beta chain was recovered during a study of blood T cell repertoires in COVID-19. Turning to the study itself: Sources were T cells, B-cell-depleted T cells, or PBMCs; the material itself was cDNA or gDNA.

Only one count was recorded for this clone. Libraries were prepared by immunoSEQ multiplex PCR; TCRdb keeps only in-frame clonotypes and omits some of them. This table has about 400,000 clones, around 90% appearing once. The V end was cut by 5 bases, the J end by 2 bases, with 10 bases between. Germline V gives CDR1 GTSNPN, CDR2 SVGIG (reference sequence). The CDR3 is 13 residues long. This sequence was found in a woman aged 40 to 50 with acute COVID-19. The rearrangement links TRBV30 to TRBJ1-3; D unresolved. Sequencing was done on a sample of PBMCs or T cells enriched from blood (not recorded which). The CDR3, as DNA: TGTGCCTGGGCTATGAATACTGGAAACACCATATATTTT. Protein product: CAWAMNTGNTIYF. The full variable domain, in which reference TRBV30 and TRBJ1-3 provide the parts outside the CDR3, is SQTIHQWPATLVQPVGSPLSLECTVEGTSNPNLYWYRQAAGRGLQLLFYSVGIGQISSEVPQNLSASRPQDRQFILSSKKLLLSDSGFYLCAWAMNTGNTIYFGEGSWLTVV.